The sample holds many counts of the clone carrying this T cell receptor beta chain. What it binds is unknown. The sample belongs to a study of breast tumors, draining lymph nodes, adjacent tissues. Study results and limitations: The data were judged consistent with most tumor T cells coming from lymph node and expanding in tumor. Data only fit, rather than demonstrated, lymph node origin of most tumor T cells.

Axillary draining lymph nodes of breast cancer patients supplied the node samples. Trimming shortened V by 1 base and J by 5 bases, and 8 bases separated the two germline ends. Germline CDR1 SGHTA, CDR2 FQGNSA. The CDR3 totals 13 residues. TCRdb used MiXCR to reprocess the multiplex PCR reads, holding one entry per CDR3 protein. Among around 170,000 distinct CDR3 sequences, 30% to 35% were seen once, and the ten largest hold roughly 4.5%. The V call is TRBV7-2, the J call TRBJ2-5; no clear D. This receptor was obtained from a female donor with breast cancer. Some clones in this sample may be carry-over from other donors' samples. Source material: axillary lymph node tissue. CDR3 nucleotide sequence: TGTGCCAGCAGCTTAGTTGACGCGGAGACCCAGTACTTC. It yields the protein CASSLVDAETQYF.